One and the same sample provided the 17 T cell receptor beta chains below, sequenced in a study of identical twins. TCRdb redid the calling of the 5' RACE reads with MiXCR, one entry per CDR3 protein. The sample holds 1.5 million to 2 million distinct CDR3 sequences, more than 30% seen once. The sequenced sample was cord blood. The receptor set was obtained from a newborn girl in good health.

The chain is built from TRBV20-1 and TRBJ2-3; the match to TRBD2 covers 8 bases. There are 16 residues in the CDR3. J gave up 2 bases and V 1 base, and 8 bases lay outside the gene matches. Germline V gene lookup returns CDR1 DFQATT and CDR2 SNEGSKA (reference sequence). For the CDR3, the DNA is TGCAGTGCTAGAGTTGCCGGGACTAGGCTCACAGATACGCAGTATTTT. Translating it yields CSARVAGTRLTDTQYF.

This clonotype showed up just a few times. V usage is TRBV10-3 and J usage is TRBJ2-1, with TRBD1 matching over 9 bases. Germline V gene data show CDR1 as ENHRY and CDR2 as SYGVKD. The CDR3 totals 14 residues. Trimming removed 9 bases from V and 7 bases from J; junction bases left unmatched: 10. The CDR3 DNA follows: TGTGCCATGGGCTATGGACAGGGGTATAATGAGCAGTTCTTC. Translating gives CAMGYGQGYNEQFF.

The V call is TRBV6-5, the J call TRBJ2-3; tentatively, D is TRBD1 or TRBD2 (5 bases each). Germline CDR1 MNHEY, CDR2 SVGAGI. CDR3 length equals 13 residues. V gave up 4 bases and J gave up 6 bases, with 11 bases separating them. The CDR3 loop reads CASSLGEMDTQYF. The DNA of the CDR3 is TGTGCCAGCAGTTTGGGGGAGATGGATACGCAGTATTTT.

This clonotype was seen only a few times. The rearrangement uses TRBV9 and TRBJ2-5; 10 nucleotides agree with TRBD2. The length of the CDR3 is 16 residues. Germline CDR1 reads SGDLS; CDR2 reads YYNGEE. V gave up 0 bases and J gave up 2 bases; unmatched junction bases: 4. CDR3 sequence: CASSVGTSGPQETQYF. CDR3 DNA sequence: TGTGCCAGCAGCGTAGGGACTAGCGGTCCTCAAGAGACCCAGTACTTC.

This clonotype occurred a few times. The chain uses TRBV27 and TRBJ2-7, with 11 nucleotides matching TRBD1. The germline gives CDR1 MNHEY, CDR2 SMNVEV (reference sequence). V was pared by 5 bases and J by 5 bases, with 11 bases of the junction left unmatched. This CDR3 comprises 16 residues. CDR3 residues: CASSPYPGTGGHEQYF. The CDR3 bases are TGTGCCAGCAGTCCCTACCCCGGGACAGGGGGACACGAGCAGTACTTC.

Points on this clonotype: A read error may produce the germline difference seen at one junction end. The chain joins TRBV27 to TRBJ2-7; TRBD1 aligns across 8 bases. Germline-derived CDR1 and CDR2 are MNHEY and SMNVEV (reference sequence). This CDR3 has 16 residues. The CDR3 DNA sequence: TGTTCCAGCAGTTCCCGGTGGACAGGGAGGTTATACGAGCAGTACTTC. Translated, it gives CSSSSRWTGRLYEQYF.

J is TRBJ1-2 and V is TRBV20-1; 9 nucleotides line up with TRBD1. The CDR3 covers 13 residues. CDR1 is DFQATT and CDR2 is SNEGSKA in the germline V gene (reference sequence). After removal of 6 bases from V and 2 bases from J, the junction contained 4 bases not matched to a gene. The CDR3, as DNA: TGCAGTGCAACCGGGACAGGGAACTATGGCTACACCTTC. It translates to CSATGTGNYGYTF.

This chain connects TRBV11-2 to TRBJ2-1, with 7 bases aligning to TRBD2. Germline V gene data show CDR1 as SGHAT and CDR2 as FQNNGV. The CDR3 runs 17 residues. V lost 1 base to trimming and J lost 6 bases; unmatched junction nucleotides: 12. This chain's CDR3 is CASSLALTSLFGNEQFF. CDR3 in DNA: TGTGCCAGCAGCTTAGCGTTGACTAGCCTTTTTGGCAATGAGCAGTTCTTC.

This clonotype was seen a few times. The V gene is TRBV18, the J gene TRBJ1-2; no reliable D call. Trimming left V 2 bases short and J 1 base short, with 11 bases between. CDR1 is KGHSH and CDR2 is LQKENI in the germline V gene. CDR3 size: 15 residues. The CDR3 DNA is TGTGCCAGCTCACCAAGGCCAGAATATAACTATGGCTACACCTTC. Amino acids: CASSPRPEYNYGYTF.

This chain uses TRBV12-3 or TRBV12-4 with TRBJ2-5; 9 nucleotides match TRBD2. V trimming: 4 bases; J trimming: 1 base; junction bases outside the gene matches: 7. CDR3 length: 16 amino acids. The CDR3 sequence is CASSSVAGVSQETQYF. In nucleotides, the CDR3 is TGTGCCAGCAGTTCAGTAGCGGGGGTTTCCCAAGAGACCCAGTACTTC.

This clonotype has ten or more counts. This chain connects TRBV24-1 to TRBJ2-7; perhaps D is TRBD1 or TRBD2 (5 bases each). Germline assignment: CDR1 KGHDR and CDR2 SFDVKD. The CDR3 is made up of 17 amino acids. V lost 4 bases, J lost 3 bases, and 21 bases lay in between. The DNA for the CDR3 is TGTGCCACCAGTGACCCGGGACGGAGAAGAAATTTCTACGAGCAGTACTTC. Its protein is CATSDPGRRRNFYEQYF.

The chain employs TRBV18 and TRBJ1-2; TRBD1 might be the D (5 bases). CDR1 is KGHSH, CDR2 LQKENI, per germline. CDR3 length: 15 residues. The V end lost 3 bases, the J end lost 5 bases, and 16 bases lay between the germline ends. DNA for the CDR3: TGTGCCAGCTCACCCTTGTGGAGCCAGGGATATGGCTACACCTTC. It translates to CASSPLWSQGYGYTF.

This clonotype was detected a few times. The chain uses TRBV5-6 and TRBJ1-4; maybe TRBD1 (5 bases). CDR1 SGHDT and CDR2 YYEEEE come from the germline V gene. The CDR3 spans 16 residues. The V gene lost 3 bases and the J gene lost 5 bases, with 17 bases spanning the gap. CDR3 DNA: TGTGCCAGCAGCTCCACCCGGACGCGGGGGAATGAAAAACTGTTTTTT. Amino acid sequence: CASSSTRTRGNEKLFF.

The rearrangement uses TRBV20-1 and TRBJ2-7; D is perhaps TRBD1 (6 bases). Germline loops: CDR1 DFQATT, CDR2 SNEGSKA (reference sequence). The germline V and J ends were trimmed by 3 bases and 0 bases, with 15 bases remaining between them. There are 15 residues in the CDR3. CDR3 sequence reads: CSASRVGTFSYEQYF. CDR3 in DNA: TGCAGTGCTAGTCGTGTTGGGACATTCTCCTACGAGCAGTACTTC.

CDR3 protein: CASGQGVSPLHF. CDR3 sequence (DNA): TGTGCCAGTGGACAGGGGGTTTCACCCCTCCACTTT. J is TRBJ1-6 and V is TRBV2; 10 bases fit TRBD1. The CDR3 spans 12 residues. V was clipped by 9 bases and J by 9 bases; unmatched bases: 2. Per the germline V gene, CDR1 is SNHLY and CDR2 is FYNNEI.

In the case of this clonotype: With a much larger clone just one base away, this may be a read error. This rearrangement joins TRBV4-2 to TRBJ2-7; D call uncertain. The V end was cut by 0 bases, the J end by 2 bases, with 11 bases between. CDR1 is LGHNA, CDR2 YNFKEQ, per germline. The CDR3 consists of 15 residues. CDR3 residues: CASSQEGAGTYEQYF. In nucleotides, the CDR3 is TGTGCCAGCAGCCAAGAAGGAGCAGGTACCTACGAGCAGTACTTC.

This clonotype has only a few counts. A much more abundant neighbour one base away suggests this may be a read error. This chain joins TRBV7-9 and TRBJ1-4; maybe TRBD1 (5 bases). V lost 5 bases and J lost 4, with 8 bases in between. This CDR3 region has 13 residues. Germline V gene data show CDR1 as SEHNR and CDR2 as FQNEAQ (reference sequence). This chain's CDR3 is CASSIDSNEKLFF. CDR3 DNA sequence: TGTGCCAGCAGCATAGACAGTAATGAAAAACTGTTTTTT. Using reference TRBV7-9 and TRBJ1-4 for the parts outside the CDR3, the full variable domain is DTGVSQNPRHKITKRGQNVTFRCDPISEHNRLYWYRQTLGQGPEFLTYFQNEAQLEKSRLLSDRFSAERPKGSFSTLEIQRTEQGDSAMYLCASSIDSNEKLFFGSGTQLSVL.